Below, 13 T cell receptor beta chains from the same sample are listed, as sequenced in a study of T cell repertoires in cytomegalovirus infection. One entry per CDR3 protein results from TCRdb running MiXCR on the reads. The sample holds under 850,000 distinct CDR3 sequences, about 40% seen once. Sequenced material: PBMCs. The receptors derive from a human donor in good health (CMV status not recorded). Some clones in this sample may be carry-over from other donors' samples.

The DNA for the CDR3 is TGTGCCAGCAGCCGGGGGGGGGGGGGCCCCCAGCATTTT. It encodes CASSRGGGGPQHF. The V gene is TRBV14, the J gene TRBJ1-5; D perhaps matches TRBD1 (6 bases). V was clipped by 4 bases and J by 10 bases, with 14 bases between them. The CDR3 totals 13 residues. Germline values: CDR1 SGHDN, CDR2 FVKESK. Full variable domain (rest looked up from reference TRBV14 and TRBJ1-5): EAGVTQFPSHSVIEKGQTVTLRCDPISGHDNLYWYRRVMGKEIKFLLHFVKESKQDESGMPNNRFLAERTGGTYSTLKVQPAELEDSGVYFCASSRGGGGPQHFGDGTRLSIL.

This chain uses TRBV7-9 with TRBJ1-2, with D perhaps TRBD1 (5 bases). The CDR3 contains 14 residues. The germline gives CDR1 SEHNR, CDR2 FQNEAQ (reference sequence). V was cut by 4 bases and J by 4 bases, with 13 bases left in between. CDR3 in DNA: TGTGCCAGCAGCTCAGGGACGGGCCGCTATGGCTACACCTTC. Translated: CASSSGTGRYGYTF.

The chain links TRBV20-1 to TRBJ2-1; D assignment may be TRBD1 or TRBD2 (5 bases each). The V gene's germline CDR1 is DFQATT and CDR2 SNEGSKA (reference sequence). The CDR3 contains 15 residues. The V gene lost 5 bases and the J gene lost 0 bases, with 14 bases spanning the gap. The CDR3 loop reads CSAGAISGSYNEQFF. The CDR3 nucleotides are TGCAGTGCTGGGGCTATCAGCGGCTCCTACAATGAGCAGTTCTTC.

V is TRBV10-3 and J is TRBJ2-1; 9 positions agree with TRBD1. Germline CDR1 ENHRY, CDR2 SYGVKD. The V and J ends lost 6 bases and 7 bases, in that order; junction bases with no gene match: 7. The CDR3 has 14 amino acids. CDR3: CAISNGQGRNEQFF. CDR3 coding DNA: TGTGCCATCAGCAACGGACAGGGGAGGAATGAGCAGTTCTTC.

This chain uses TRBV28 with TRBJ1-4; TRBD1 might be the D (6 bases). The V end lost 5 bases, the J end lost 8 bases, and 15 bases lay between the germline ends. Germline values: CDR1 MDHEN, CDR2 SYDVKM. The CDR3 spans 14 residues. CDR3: CASSQGGLGEKLFF. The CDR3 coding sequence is TGTGCCAGCAGTCAAGGGGGGCTCGGGGAAAAACTGTTTTTT.

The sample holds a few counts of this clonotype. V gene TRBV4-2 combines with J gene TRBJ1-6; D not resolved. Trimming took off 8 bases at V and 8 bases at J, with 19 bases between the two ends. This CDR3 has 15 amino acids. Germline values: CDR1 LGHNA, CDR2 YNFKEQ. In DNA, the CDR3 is TGTGCCAGCGCCACGACGCATTCTAGGGATTCACCCCTCCACTTT. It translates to CASATTHSRDSPLHF.

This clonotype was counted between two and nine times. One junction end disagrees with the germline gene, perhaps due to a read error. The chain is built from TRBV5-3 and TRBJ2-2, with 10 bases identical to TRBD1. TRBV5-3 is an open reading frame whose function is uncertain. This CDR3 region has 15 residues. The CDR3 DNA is TGTGCCAGCAGCTCCGGGACAGGGGTAGCCGGGGAGCTGTTTTTT. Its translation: CASSSGTGVAGELFF.

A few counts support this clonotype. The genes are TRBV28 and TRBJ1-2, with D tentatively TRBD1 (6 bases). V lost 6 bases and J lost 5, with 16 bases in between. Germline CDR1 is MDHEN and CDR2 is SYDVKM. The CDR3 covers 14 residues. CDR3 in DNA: TGTGCCAGCAGCTCCCCCGGGACAATTTATGGCTACACCTTC. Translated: CASSSPGTIYGYTF.

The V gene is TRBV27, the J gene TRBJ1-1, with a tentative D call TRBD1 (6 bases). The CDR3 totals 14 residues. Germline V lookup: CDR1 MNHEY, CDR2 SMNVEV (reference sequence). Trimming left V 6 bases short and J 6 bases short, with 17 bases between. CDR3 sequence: CASSLDSPESEAFF. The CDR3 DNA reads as TGTGCCAGCAGCCTGGACAGCCCCGAGTCTGAAGCTTTCTTT.

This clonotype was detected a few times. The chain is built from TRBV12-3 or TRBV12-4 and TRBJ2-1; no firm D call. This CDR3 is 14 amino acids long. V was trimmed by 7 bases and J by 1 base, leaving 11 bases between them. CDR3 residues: CASTLERSYNEQFF. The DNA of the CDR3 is TGTGCCAGCACCCTGGAAAGGTCCTACAATGAGCAGTTCTTC.

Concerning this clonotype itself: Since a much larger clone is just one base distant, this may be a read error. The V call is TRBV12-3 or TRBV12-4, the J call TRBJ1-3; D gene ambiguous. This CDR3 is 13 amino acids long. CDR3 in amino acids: CARSLVAGNTIYF. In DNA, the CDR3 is TGTGCCAGGAGTTTGGTTGCTGGAAACACCATATATTTT.

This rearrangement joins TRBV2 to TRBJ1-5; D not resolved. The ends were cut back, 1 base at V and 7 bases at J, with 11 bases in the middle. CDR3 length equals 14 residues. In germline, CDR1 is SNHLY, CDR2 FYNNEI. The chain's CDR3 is CASSEDRTLQPQHF. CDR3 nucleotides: TGTGCCAGCAGTGAAGATAGAACCTTGCAGCCCCAGCATTTT.

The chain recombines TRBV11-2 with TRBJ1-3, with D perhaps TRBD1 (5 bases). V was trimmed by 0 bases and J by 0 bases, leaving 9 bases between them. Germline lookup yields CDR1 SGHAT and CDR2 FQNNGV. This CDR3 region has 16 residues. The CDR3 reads CASSLEAGTSGNTIYF. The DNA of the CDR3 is TGTGCCAGCAGCTTAGAAGCAGGGACCTCTGGAAACACCATATATTTT.